This T cell receptor (beta chain) appears in the sequencing data of a study of cytomegalovirus exposure and HLA in healthy donors. PCR primers comprised 60 Vbeta and 13 Jbeta primers. TCRdb keeps only in-frame clones here, not all; method: immunoSEQ multiplex PCR. The table includes about 200,000 clones, 82% detected once. Concerning this clone: Its matching antigen is unknown.

Findings and caveats of the study: Within an earlier analysis, most TCR beta V segments proved productive either about 90% or about 30% of the time. The later analysis indicated that the majority of CMV-associated TCR beta chains appeared HLA-restricted.

This CDR3 has 18 amino acids. Germline V gene sequence: CDR1 MNHEY, CDR2 SMNVEV (reference sequence). J lost 7 bases, V lost 7 bases, and 17 bases had no gene match. V and J are TRBV27 and TRBJ1-5; TRBD1 matches at 12 bases. The source is a middle-aged woman in good health and CMV-seronegative. The sample comprised PBMCs. Here the CDR3 reads CASTGGYGTGGVKQPQHF. The CDR3 region has the DNA TGTGCCAGCACGGGTGGATACGGGACAGGGGGCGTAAAGCAGCCCCAGCATTTT.